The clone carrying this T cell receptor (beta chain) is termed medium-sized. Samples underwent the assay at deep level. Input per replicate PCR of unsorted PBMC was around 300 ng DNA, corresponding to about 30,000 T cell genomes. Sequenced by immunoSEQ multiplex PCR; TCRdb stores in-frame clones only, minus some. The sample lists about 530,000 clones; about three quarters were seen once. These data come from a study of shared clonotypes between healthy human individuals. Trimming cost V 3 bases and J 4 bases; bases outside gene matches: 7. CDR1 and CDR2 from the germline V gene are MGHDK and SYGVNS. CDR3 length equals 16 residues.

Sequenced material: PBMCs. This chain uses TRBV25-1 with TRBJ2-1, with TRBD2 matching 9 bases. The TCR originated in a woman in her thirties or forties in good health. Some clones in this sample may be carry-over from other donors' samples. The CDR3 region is CASSEGAGGWYNEQFF. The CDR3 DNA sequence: TGTGCCAGCAGTGAGGGGGCGGGAGGGTGGTACAATGAGCAGTTCTTC.